This T cell receptor (beta chain) was retrieved from a study of tumor T cells in aggressive B-cell lymphoma. Here immunoSEQ multiplex PCR was the method, and the copy in TCRdb shows in-frame clones only, minus some. The sample includes approximately 5,300 clones, roughly 87% of them seen just once. Germline lookup yields CDR1 SGDLS and CDR2 YYNGEE. There are 13 residues in the CDR3. V was cut by 5 bases and J by 2 bases, with 10 bases left in between. This TCR was recovered from an adult with diffuse large B cell lymphoma. The sample consisted of tumor tissue. The V and J genes are TRBV9 and TRBJ1-2; D is undetermined. Here the CDR3 DNA reads TGTGCCAGCAGTCAAGAACAAAACTATGGCTACACCTTC. Amino acid sequence: CASSQEQNYGYTF.